This T cell receptor beta chain was observed in a study of T-cell reconstitution after alpha-beta-depleted transplantation in children. Study results and limitations: Some patients owed their high day-60 TCRbeta diversity to surviving recipient T cells and thymic progenitors. After one year, T-cell counts and TCRbeta diversity mostly came from new T cells.

Germline V gene sequence: CDR1 LGHNA, CDR2 YNFKEQ. The trim removed 0 bases at V and 7 bases at J, leaving 12 bases unmatched. The length of the CDR3 is 18 residues. The TCRbeta library was prepared with unique molecular identifiers. TCRdb reprocessed the PCR reads via MiXCR and lists one record per CDR3 protein. In the table there are hundreds of thousands of distinct CDR3 sequences, 11% of which are singletons. This clonotype was seen a few times. Its antigen is as yet unknown. The source of this sequence is a child younger than two with acute myeloid leukemia, due to receive a stem cell transplant. The chain is built from TRBV4-2 and TRBJ2-4, with TRBD2 matching 10 bases. The source material was PBMCs, sampled before TCRalphabeta/CD19-depleted stem cell transplant. CDR3 nucleotides: TGTGCCAGCAGCCAAGATGGGTCTAGCGGGAGAGGTGGGAACATTCAGTACTTC. It specifies CASSQDGSSGRGGNIQYF.